The subject of this entry is one TCR beta chain. As yet, its antigen is unknown. Germline assignment: CDR1 SGHTA and CDR2 FQGNSA. CDR3 length: 15 residues. Trimming cost V 4 bases and J 10 bases; bases outside gene matches: 7. The sample belongs to a study of CD8 T cells in ankylosing spondylitis. TCRdb processed the 5' RACE reads anew with MiXCR; each CDR3 protein has one entry. The table lists approximately 200,000 distinct CDR3 sequences, approximately 13% of them singletons. Notes on the study in general: Significantly higher representation of disease-linked clones was reported for matched ankylosing spondylitis synovial fluid.

The sequence was obtained from a female donor with ankylosing spondylitis or in good health (not recorded which). Sequenced input: blood, either unsorted or a sorted T cell fraction (not recorded which). The rearrangement links TRBV7-2 to TRBJ2-1; 13 bases are shared with TRBD2. The CDR3 coding sequence is TGTGCCAGCAGCTCACGGACTAGCGGGAGTAGGGAGCAGTTCTTC. Translating it yields CASSSRTSGSREQFF.